The sequence of this T cell receptor beta chain was determined in a study of graft-versus-host responses after intestinal transplantation. Responders labeled with CFSE (200,000) were plated with 200,000 irradiated, violet-dye-labeled stimulators. Deletions cut 5 bases from V and 6 bases from J, with 11 bases between. Germline lookup yields CDR1 MNHNS and CDR2 SASEGT. This CDR3 spans 12 amino acids. The study's findings and limits: Early post-transplant HvG declines were associated with peak circulating GvH clone levels. Allograft clonal ratios (graft-versus-host to host-versus-graft) were high in patients who had graft-donor T cell macrochimerism.

Clones were sequenced by immunoSEQ multiplex PCR, and TCRdb holds only the in-frame ones, with some missing. The sample comprises just over 15,000 clones, about 30% of which are singletons, and roughly 3.7% rests with the top ten. This material consisted of alloreactive CD4+ T cells from a mixed lymphocyte reaction culture, taken before intestinal transplant. Subset denoted: CFSE-low proliferating T cells sorted from roughly six-day pre-transplant mixed lymphocyte reaction (GvH or HvG direction). The chain has TRBV6-1 and TRBJ2-7, with D perhaps TRBD1 (8 bases). This TCR came from a human patient who received an intestinal transplant. The CDR3 reads CASSTGGVEQYF. In DNA form, the CDR3 reads TGTGCCAGCAGTACAGGGGGGGTCGAGCAGTACTTC.